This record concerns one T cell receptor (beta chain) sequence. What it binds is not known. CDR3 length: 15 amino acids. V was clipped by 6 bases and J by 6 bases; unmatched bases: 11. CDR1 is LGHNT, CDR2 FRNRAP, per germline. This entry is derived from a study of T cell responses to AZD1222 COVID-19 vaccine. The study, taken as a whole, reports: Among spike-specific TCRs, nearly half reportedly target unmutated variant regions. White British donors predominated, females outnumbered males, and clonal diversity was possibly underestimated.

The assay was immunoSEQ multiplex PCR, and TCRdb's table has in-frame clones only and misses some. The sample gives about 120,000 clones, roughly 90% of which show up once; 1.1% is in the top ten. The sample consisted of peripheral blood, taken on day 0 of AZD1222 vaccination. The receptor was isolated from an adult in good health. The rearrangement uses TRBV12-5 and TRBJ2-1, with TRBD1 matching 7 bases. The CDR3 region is CASGLAQGRINEQFF. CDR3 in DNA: TGTGCTAGTGGATTAGCACAGGGGCGGATCAATGAGCAGTTCTTC.